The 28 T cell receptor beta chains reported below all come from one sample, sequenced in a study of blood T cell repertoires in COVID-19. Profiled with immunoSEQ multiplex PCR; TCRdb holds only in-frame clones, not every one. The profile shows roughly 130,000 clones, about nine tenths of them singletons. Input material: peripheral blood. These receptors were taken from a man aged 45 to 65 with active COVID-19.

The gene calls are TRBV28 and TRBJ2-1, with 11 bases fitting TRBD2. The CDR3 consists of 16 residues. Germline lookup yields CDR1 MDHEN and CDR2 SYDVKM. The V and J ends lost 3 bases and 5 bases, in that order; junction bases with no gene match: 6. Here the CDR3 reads CASSFLTSGVDNEQFF. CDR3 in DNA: TGTGCCAGCAGTTTCCTGACTAGCGGGGTGGACAATGAGCAGTTCTTC.

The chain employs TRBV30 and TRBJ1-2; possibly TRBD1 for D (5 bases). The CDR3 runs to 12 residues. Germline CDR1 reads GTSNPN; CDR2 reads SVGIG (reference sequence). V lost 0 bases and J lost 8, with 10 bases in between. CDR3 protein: CAWSVRNRGYTF. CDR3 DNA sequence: TGTGCCTGGAGTGTACGTAACAGGGGCTACACCTTC.

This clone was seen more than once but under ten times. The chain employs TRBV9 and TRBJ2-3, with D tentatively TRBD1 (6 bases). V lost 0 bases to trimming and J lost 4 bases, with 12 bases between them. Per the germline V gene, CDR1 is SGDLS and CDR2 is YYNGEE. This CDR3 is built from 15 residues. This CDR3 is CASSVVEGVADTQYF. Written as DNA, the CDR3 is TGTGCCAGCAGCGTAGTTGAGGGGGTGGCAGATACGCAGTATTTT.

CDR3 residues: CASKPGLAADTQYF. Here the CDR3 DNA reads TGTGCCAGCAAACCGGGACTAGCAGCAGATACGCAGTATTTT. V is TRBV3-1 (or the pseudogene TRBV3-2) and J is TRBJ2-3; 9 bases map to TRBD2. With 7 bases clipped from V and 4 bases from J, the junction kept 6 bases outside the gene matches. The CDR3 runs to 14 residues. The germline V gene encodes CDR1 LGHDT and CDR2 YNNKEL (reference sequence).

CDR3 amino acids: CAPPSRDRGFSYEQYF. The CDR3 DNA reads TGTGCCCCCCCCAGCCGGGACAGGGGTTTTTCCTACGAGCAGTACTTC. The chain uses TRBV10-3 and TRBJ2-7; 10 bases agree with TRBD1. Germline V CDR1 and CDR2: ENHRY, SYGVKD. This CDR3 is 16 amino acids long. Losses at the gene ends were 11 bases for V and 1 base for J; bases not matched to a gene: 14.

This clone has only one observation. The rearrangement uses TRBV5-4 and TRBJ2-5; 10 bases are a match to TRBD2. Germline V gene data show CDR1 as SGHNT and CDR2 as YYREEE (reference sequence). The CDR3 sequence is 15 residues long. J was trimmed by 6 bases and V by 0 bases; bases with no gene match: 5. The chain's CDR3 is CASSLGSGGPKTQYF. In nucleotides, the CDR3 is TGTGCCAGCAGCTTGGGTAGCGGGGGGCCAAAGACCCAGTACTTC.

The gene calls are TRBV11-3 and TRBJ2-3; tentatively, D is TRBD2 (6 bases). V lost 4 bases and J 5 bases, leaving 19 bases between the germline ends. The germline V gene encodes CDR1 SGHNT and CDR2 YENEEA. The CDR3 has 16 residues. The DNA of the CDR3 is TGTGCCAGCAGCTCTAAACTCGGGACTCGAGGAGATACGCAGTATTTT. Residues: CASSSKLGTRGDTQYF.

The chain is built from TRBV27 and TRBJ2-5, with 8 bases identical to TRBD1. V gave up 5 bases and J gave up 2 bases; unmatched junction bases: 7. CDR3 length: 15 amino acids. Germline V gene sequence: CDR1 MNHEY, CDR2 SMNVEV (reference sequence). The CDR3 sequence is CASSQKQGVQETQYF. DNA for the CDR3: TGTGCCAGCAGTCAAAAACAGGGGGTACAAGAGACCCAGTACTTC.

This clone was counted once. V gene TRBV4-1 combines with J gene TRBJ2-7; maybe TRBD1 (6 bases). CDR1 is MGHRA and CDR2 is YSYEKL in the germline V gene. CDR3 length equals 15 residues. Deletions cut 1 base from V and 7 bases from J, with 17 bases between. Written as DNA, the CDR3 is TGCGCCAGCAGCCAAGTAGTGACAGGATCGTGGGAGCAGTACTTC. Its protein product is CASSQVVTGSWEQYF.

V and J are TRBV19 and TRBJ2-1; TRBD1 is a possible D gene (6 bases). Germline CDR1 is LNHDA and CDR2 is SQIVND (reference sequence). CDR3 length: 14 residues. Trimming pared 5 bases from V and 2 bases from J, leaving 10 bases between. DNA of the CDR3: TGTGCCAGTAGTGGGGGCCTACCCTACAATGAGCAGTTCTTC. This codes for CASSGGLPYNEQFF.

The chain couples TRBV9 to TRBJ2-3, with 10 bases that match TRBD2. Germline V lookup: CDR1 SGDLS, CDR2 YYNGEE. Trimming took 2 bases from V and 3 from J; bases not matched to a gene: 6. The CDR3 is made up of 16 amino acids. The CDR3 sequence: CASSVFRTSGTDTQYF. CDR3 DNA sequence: TGTGCCAGCAGCGTTTTTAGGACTAGCGGTACAGATACGCAGTATTTT.

The CDR3 coding sequence is TGTGCCAGCAGCTTGTTGCAGACAAATTCACCCCTCCACTTT. Its protein is CASSLLQTNSPLHF. The V call is TRBV5-8, the J call TRBJ1-6; no definite D call. CDR3 length: 14 amino acids. Trimming removed 1 base from V and 7 bases from J, with 9 bases in between. CDR1 SGHTS and CDR2 YDEGEE come from the germline V gene.

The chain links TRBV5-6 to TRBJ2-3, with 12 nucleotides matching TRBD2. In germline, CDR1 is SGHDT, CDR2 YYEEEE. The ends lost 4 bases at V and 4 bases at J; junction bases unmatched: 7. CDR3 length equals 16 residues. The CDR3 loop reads CASSRGLAGGPDTQYF. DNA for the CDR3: TGTGCCAGCAGCCGGGGACTAGCGGGTGGACCAGATACGCAGTATTTT.

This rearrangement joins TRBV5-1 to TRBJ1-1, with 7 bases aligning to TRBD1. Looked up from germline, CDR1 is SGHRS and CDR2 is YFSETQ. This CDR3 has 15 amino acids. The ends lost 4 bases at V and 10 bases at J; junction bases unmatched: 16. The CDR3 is CASSEAPGQKVAAFF. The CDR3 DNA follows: TGCGCCAGCAGCGAAGCTCCGGGACAGAAAGTTGCAGCTTTCTTT.

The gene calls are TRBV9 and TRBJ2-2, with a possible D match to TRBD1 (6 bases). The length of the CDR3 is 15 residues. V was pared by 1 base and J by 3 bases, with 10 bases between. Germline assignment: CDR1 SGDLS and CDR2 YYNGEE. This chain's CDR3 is CASSVRGTDTGELFF. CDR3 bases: TGTGCCAGCAGCGTAAGGGGGACCGACACCGGGGAGCTGTTTTTT.

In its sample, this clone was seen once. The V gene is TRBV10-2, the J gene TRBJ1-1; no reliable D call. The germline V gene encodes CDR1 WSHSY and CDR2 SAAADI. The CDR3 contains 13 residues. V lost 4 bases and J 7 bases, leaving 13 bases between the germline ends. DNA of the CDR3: TGCGCCAGCAGTGTGAATTTAGTTGGTGAAGCTTTCTTT. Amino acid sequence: CASSVNLVGEAFF.

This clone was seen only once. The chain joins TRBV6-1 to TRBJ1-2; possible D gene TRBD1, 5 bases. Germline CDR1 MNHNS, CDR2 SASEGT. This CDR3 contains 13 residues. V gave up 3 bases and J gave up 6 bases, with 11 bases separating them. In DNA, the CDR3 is TGTGCCAGCAGTGAGGGGGGAAGAGATGGCTACACCTTC. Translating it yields CASSEGGRDGYTF.

The CDR3 DNA follows: TGTGCCAGTACCGACTTCGGCGGACAGCCCCAGCATTTT. Translating gives CASTDFGGQPQHF. V gene TRBV19 combines with J gene TRBJ1-5; D uncertain. V shed 7 bases and J shed 7 bases, with 14 bases lying between them. CDR1 LNHDA and CDR2 SQIVND come from the germline V gene (reference sequence). CDR3 length: 13 amino acids. The whole variable domain, remainder taken from reference TRBV19 and TRBJ1-5, is DGGITQSPKYLFRKEGQNVTLSCEQNLNHDAMYWYRQDPGQGLRLIYYSQIVNDFQKGDIAEGYSVSREKKESFPLTVTSAQKNPTAFYLCASTDFGGQPQHFGDGTRLSIL.

This CDR3 is CASSKGLSYNEQFF. The DNA for the CDR3 is TGTGCCAGCAGCAAGGGACTCTCCTACAATGAGCAGTTCTTC. This chain links TRBV9 with TRBJ2-1, with D possibly being TRBD2 (6 bases). The V end lost 4 bases, the J end lost 0 bases, and 8 bases lay between the germline ends. Germline V gene sequence: CDR1 SGDLS, CDR2 YYNGEE. The CDR3 covers 14 residues. Combining the CDR3 with reference TRBV9 and TRBJ2-1 gives the whole variable domain DSGVTQTPKHLITATGQRVTLRCSPRSGDLSVYWYQQSLDQGLQFLIQYYNGEERAKGNILERFSAQQFPDLHSELNLSSLELGDSALYFCASSKGLSYNEQFFGPGTRLTVL.

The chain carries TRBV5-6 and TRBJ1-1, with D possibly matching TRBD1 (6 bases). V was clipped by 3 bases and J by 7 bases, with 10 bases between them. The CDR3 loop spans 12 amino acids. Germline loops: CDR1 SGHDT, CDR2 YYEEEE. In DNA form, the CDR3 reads TGTGCCAGCAGCTCCGGGGGGCGTGAAGCTTTCTTT. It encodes CASSSGGREAFF.

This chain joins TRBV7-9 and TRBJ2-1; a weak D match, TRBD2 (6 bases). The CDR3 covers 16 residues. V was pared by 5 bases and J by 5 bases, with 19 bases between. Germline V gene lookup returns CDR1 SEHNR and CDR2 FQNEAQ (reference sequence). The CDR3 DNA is TGTGCCAGCAGCCCTTTAGAGCGGGTGGTGGACAATGAGCAGTTCTTC. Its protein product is CASSPLERVVDNEQFF.

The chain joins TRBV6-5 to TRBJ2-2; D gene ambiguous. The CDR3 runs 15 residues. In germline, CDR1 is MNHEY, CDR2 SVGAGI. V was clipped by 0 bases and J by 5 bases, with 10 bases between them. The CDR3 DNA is TGTGCCAGCAGTTACTCGATGGCCGGGACCGGGGAGCTGTTTTTT. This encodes CASSYSMAGTGELFF.

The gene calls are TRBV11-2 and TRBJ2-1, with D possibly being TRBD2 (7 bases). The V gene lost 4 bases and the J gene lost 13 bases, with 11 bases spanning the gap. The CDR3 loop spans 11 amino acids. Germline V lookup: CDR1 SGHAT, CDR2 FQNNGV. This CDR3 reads CASSSWGGQFF. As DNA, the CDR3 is TGTGCCAGCAGCTCTTGGGGGGGCCAGTTCTTC.

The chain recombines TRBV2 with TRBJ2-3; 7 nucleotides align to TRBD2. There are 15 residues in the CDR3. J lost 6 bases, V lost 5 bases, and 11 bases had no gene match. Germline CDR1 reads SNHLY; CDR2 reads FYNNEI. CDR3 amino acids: CASSRLAAGDDTQYF. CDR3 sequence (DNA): TGTGCCAGCAGTCGGCTAGCGGCAGGTGATGATACGCAGTATTTT.

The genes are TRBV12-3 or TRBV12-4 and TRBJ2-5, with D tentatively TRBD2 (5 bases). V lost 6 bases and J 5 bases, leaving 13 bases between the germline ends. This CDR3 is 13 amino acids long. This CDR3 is CASRFRLAETQYF. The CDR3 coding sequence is TGTGCCAGCAGATTCCGGCTAGCCGAGACCCAGTACTTC.

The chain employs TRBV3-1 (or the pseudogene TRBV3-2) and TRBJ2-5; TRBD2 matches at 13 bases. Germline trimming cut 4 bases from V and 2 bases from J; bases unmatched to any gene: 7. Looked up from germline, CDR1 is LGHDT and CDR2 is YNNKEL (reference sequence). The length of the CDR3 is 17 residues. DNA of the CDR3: TGTGCCAGCAGCCCCCGGACTAGCGGGAGCGGGCAAGAGACCCAGTACTTC. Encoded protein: CASSPRTSGSGQETQYF.

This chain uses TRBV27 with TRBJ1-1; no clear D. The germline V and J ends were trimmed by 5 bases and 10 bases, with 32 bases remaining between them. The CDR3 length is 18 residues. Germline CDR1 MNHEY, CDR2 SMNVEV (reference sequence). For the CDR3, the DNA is TGTGCCAGCAGTCACTCCATCACTCAGCCACGGGTCCCACTACGAGCTTTCTTT. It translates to CASSHSITQPRVPLRAFF.

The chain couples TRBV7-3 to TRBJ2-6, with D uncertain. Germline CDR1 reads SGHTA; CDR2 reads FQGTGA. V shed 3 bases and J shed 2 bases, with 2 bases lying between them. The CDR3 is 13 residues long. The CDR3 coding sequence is TGTGCCAGCAGCTTCGCTGGGGCCAACGTCCTGACTTTC. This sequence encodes CASSFAGANVLTF.